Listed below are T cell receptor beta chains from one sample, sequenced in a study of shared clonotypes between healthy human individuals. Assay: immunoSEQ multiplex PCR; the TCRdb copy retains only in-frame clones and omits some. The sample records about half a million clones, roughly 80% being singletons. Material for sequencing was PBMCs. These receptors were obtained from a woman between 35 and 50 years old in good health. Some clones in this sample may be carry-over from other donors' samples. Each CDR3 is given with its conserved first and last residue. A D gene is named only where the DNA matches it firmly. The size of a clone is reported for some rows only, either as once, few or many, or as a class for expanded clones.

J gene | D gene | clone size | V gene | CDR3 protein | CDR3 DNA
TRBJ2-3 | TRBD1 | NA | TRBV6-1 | CATSTGAATDTQYF | TGTGCCACTTCGACAGGGGCGGCGACAGATACGCAGTATTTT
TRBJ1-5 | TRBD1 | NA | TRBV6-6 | CASSYGIQGNQPQHF | TGTGCCAGCAGTTACGGTATACAGGGGAATCAGCCCCAGCATTTT
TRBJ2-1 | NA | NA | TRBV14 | CASSHNLANRNEQFF | TGTGCCAGCAGCCACAACCTAGCGAATCGGAATGAGCAGTTCTTC
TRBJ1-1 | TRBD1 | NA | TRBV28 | CASSLPQGAGTEAFF | TGTGCCAGCAGTTTACCGCAGGGGGCTGGCACTGAAGCTTTCTTT
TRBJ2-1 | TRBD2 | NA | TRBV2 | CASSEMILAVNYNEQFF | TGTGCCAGCAGTGAAATGATACTAGCGGTCAATTACAATGAGCAGTTCTTC
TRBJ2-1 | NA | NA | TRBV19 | CASRLPAVKRSNEQFF | TGTGCCAGTAGGCTACCTGCGGTCAAGCGGTCGAATGAGCAGTTCTTC
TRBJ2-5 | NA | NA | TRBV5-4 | CASSSGTTKSETQYF | TGTGCCAGCAGCTCCGGGACCACCAAGTCGGAGACCCAGTACTTC
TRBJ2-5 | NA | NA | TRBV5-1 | CASSLQGAGETQYF | TGCGCCAGCAGCTTGCAAGGGGCAGGGGAGACCCAGTACTTC
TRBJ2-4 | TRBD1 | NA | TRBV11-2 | CASGLPWDRGPIQYF | TGCGCCAGCGGCTTACCCTGGGACAGGGGACCCATTCAGTACTTC
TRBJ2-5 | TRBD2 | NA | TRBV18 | CASSLLTSGPQETQYF | TGTGCCAGCTCACTTTTGACTAGCGGCCCCCAAGAGACCCAGTACTTC
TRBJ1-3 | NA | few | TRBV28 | CASSPPGTASGNTIYF | TGTGCCAGCAGTCCTCCGGGGACCGCCTCTGGAAACACCATATATTTT
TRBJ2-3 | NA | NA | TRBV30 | CAWLRAGRPTDTQYF | TGTGCCTGGCTGCGGGCGGGGAGGCCCACAGATACGCAGTATTTT
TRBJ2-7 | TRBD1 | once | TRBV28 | CASSLPQGVRYEQYF | TGTGCCAGCAGTTTACCGCAGGGGGTTCGCTACGAGCAGTACTTC
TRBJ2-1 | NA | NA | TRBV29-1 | CSVEAAGLRSSYNEQFF | TGCAGCGTTGAAGCGGCAGGGCTTAGGAGCTCCTACAATGAGCAGTTCTTC
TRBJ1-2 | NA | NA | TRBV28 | CASSLQPNYGYTF | TGTGCCAGCAGTTTACAGCCTAACTATGGCTACACCTTC
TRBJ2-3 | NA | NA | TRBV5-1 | CASTPGVGTDTQYF | TGCGCCAGCACTCCCGGGGTTGGCACAGATACGCAGTATTTT
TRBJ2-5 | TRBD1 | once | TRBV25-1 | CASSPHPGQGRETQYF | TGTGCCAGCAGTCCACATCCGGGACAGGGCCGCGAGACCCAGTACTTC